This T cell receptor beta chain was profiled in a study of cytomegalovirus exposure and HLA in healthy donors. The wider study: In terms of ancestry, the Caucasian-associated cluster contained about 80% of the 300 to 400 genotyped donors.

Losses at the gene ends were 5 bases for V and 0 bases for J; bases not matched to a gene: 6. The length of the CDR3 is 15 residues. Germline assignment: CDR1 SGHTA and CDR2 FQGNSA. Findings and caveats of the study: Despite most TCR sequences being rare, some public TCRs occurred in many donors.

This clone appeared a single time. What it binds is not known. It was with 60 Vbeta and 13 Jbeta primers that the PCR ran. Here immunoSEQ multiplex PCR was the method, and the copy in TCRdb shows in-frame clones only, minus some. The sample lists around 150,000 clones; approximately 82% were seen once. Source material: PBMCs. The V and J genes are TRBV7-2 and TRBJ1-1, with 7 bases aligning to TRBD1. This sequence was found in a middle-aged man in good health and CMV-seronegative. CDR3 nucleotides: TGTGCCAGCAGCGAAAACAGGGGTCTGAACACTGAAGCTTTCTTT. Translating gives CASSENRGLNTEAFF.